This T cell receptor beta chain was retrieved from a study of blood T cell repertoires in COVID-19. Study at large: COVID-19 samples, acute and convalescent, were from the United States, Italy and Spain.

As handled by the study authors: Reference gene primers were amplified, and this amplification served to estimate nucleated cell counts. Assay used: immunoSEQ multiplex PCR; TCRdb lists only in-frame clones, some missing. For V, J and clone size, that table is used; D and trimming come from the DNA. The profile shows about 240,000 clones, approximately 80% of them singletons. This clone has only a few counts. Germline assignment: CDR1 KGHSH and CDR2 LQKENI. CDR3 length: 17 residues. The trim removed 3 bases at V and 3 bases at J, leaving 13 bases unmatched. What was sequenced was peripheral blood. This chain links TRBV18 with TRBJ2-7; 8 nucleotides agree with TRBD2. The source is a woman aged 80 or over with acute or convalescent COVID-19. The CDR3: CASSPKGSGGSHYEQYF. CDR3 nucleotide sequence: TGTGCCAGCTCACCCAAAGGCTCGGGGGGGTCCCACTACGAGCAGTACTTC.